Listed here is a single T cell receptor beta chain. This specimen belongs to a study of cytomegalovirus exposure and HLA in healthy donors. Overall study context: Earlier, almost 120 million unique TCR beta sequences were recovered from 200 million or so T cells by an analysis.

The PCR made use of 60 Vbeta and 13 Jbeta primers. The method was immunoSEQ multiplex PCR; TCRdb's version includes in-frame clones alone and lacks a portion of them. The table lists about 210,000 clones, with less than 1% in the top ten. The CDR3 contains 16 residues. Germline CDR1 is ENHRY and CDR2 is SYGVKD. The ends were cut back, 3 bases at V and 4 bases at J, with 16 bases in the middle. Input material: PBMCs. The clonotype originates from a woman in her twenties or thirties in good health and CMV-seropositive. The chain is built from TRBV10-3 and TRBJ1-5; D remains ambiguous. The CDR3 coding sequence is TGTGCCATCAGTGAATATCCTGGGGAGGAAAATCAGCCCCAGCATTTT. Protein product: CAISEYPGEENQPQHF.